This T cell receptor beta chain was captured in a study of shared clonotypes between healthy human individuals. Overall study results and limits: Non-shared clonotypes showed lower generation probabilities than clonotypes common to all four donors. Naive CD4 clonotypes overlapped across a few donors at roughly 4.5%.

On this clone: Its specificity is unknown.

Per the original methods: ImmunoSEQ supplied junction-only sequences lacking quality scores, so filtering was different. Sequencing used immunoSEQ multiplex PCR; TCRdb keeps in-frame clones, though not all of them. V and J calls plus clone size are reproduced from that table; the DNA served to infer D and trimming. The table has a few million clones, around 93% seen once. Positive CCR7 selection of CD45RO-negative cells yielded the naive CD8 cells, and terminally differentiated effector memory CD45RA+ cells were excluded. Donors had no recently reported acute infections or vaccinations and were HIV-negative. The germline V gene encodes CDR1 SGHAT and CDR2 FQNNGV. V was clipped by 4 bases and J by 0 bases; unmatched bases: 6. The CDR3 consists of 16 residues.

This sequence joins TRBV11-2 and TRBJ2-1; 7 bases are a match to TRBD2. The sample comprised naive CD8+ T cells from PBMCs. The sequence was collected from a man younger than 35 in good health. Some clones in this sample may be carry-over from other donors' samples. The CDR3 DNA reads as TGTGCCAGCAGCTATGCACTAGCGCCCTCCTACAATGAGCAGTTCTTC. As protein: CASSYALAPSYNEQFF. The full variable domain, its missing parts supplied by reference TRBV11-2 and TRBJ2-1, is EAGVAQSPRYKIIEKRQSVAFWCNPISGHATLYWYQQILGQGPKLLIQFQNNGVVDDSQLPKDRFSAERLKGVDSTLKIQPAKLEDSAVYLCASSYALAPSYNEQFFGPGTRLTVL.